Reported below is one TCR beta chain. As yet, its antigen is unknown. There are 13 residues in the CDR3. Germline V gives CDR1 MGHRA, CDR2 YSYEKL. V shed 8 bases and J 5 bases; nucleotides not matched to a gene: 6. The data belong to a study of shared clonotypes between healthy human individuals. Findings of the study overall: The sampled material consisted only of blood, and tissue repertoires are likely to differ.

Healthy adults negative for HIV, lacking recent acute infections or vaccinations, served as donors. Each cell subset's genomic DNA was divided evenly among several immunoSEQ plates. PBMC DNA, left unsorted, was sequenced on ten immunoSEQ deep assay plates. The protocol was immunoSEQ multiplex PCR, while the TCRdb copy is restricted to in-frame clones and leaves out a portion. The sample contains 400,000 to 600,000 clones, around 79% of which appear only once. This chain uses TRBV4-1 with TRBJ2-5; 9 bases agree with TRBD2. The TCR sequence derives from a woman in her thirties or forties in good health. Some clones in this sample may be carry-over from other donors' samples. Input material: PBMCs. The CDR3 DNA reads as TGCGCCAGCGGACTGGCGGGAGGGGAGACCCAGTACTTC. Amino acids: CASGLAGGETQYF.